This T cell receptor (beta chain) was profiled in a study of T-cell memory formation after mild COVID-19. At the level of the study: TCR clustering was largely donor specific. Study-level findings and limits: Clones shrinking between day 15 and 85 showed a balanced CD4/CD8 split, and those that grew later tilted toward CD4+.

TCR alpha and TCR beta cDNA libraries carrying sample barcodes and UMIs were produced by 5'RACE using constant-segment primers. TCRdb called the 5' RACE reads again in MiXCR, with one record for every CDR3 protein. This repertoire shows fewer than 500,000 distinct CDR3 sequences, roughly 25% found once; its top ten account for under 15%. As to this clonotype: Its antigen is not identified.

Per germline, CDR1 LGHNA and CDR2 YNFKEQ. With 3 bases removed from V and 4 bases from J, the gap between germline ends came to 16 bases. CDR3 length: 16 residues. The sample consisted of PBMCs or a T cell subset sorted from them (not recorded which). This rearrangement joins TRBV4-2 to TRBJ1-5; tentatively, D is TRBD1 (5 bases). The source is an adult woman who had mild COVID-19 (a few samples of this study predate the infection). Cell type and time point are not known. As DNA, the CDR3 is TGTGCCAGCAGCCATGGGGGAACGGATGATAATCAGCCCCAGCATTTT. Residues: CASSHGGTDDNQPQHF.